This is a list of T cell receptor beta chains from one sample in a study of cytotoxic CD8 clonotypes in ibrutinib-treated CLL. The repertoire was sequenced with immunoSEQ multiplex PCR; TCRdb's copy has only in-frame clones and lacks some. Of a few hundred thousand clones detected, 60% to 75% appear once; the ten largest clones hold 15%. The sequences come from PBMCs, collected after 24 months of ibrutinib treatment. These receptors all stem from a human donor with chronic lymphocytic leukemia. Both conserved end residues are part of each CDR3. Fields, in order: D gene, clone size, J gene, V gene, CDR3 protein, CDR3 DNA. A D gene is named only where the DNA matches it firmly. Not all rows give a size; the values are once, few, many and, for expanded clones, a class.

>-|-|TRBJ1-1|TRBV19
CASSIGLVSEAFF
TGTGCCAGTAGTATAGGACTGGTTTCTGAAGCTTTCTTT
>-|-|TRBJ1-5|TRBV28
CAYFPDPRPNQPQHF
TGTGCCTACTTCCCGGACCCCCGGCCCAATCAGCCCCAGCATTTT
>-|few|TRBJ1-2|TRBV2
CASRDGLSGYTF
TGTGCCAGCCGAGACGGCCTTAGTGGCTACACCTTC
>-|-|TRBJ1-5|TRBV9
CASSAGTKNQPQHF
TGTGCCAGCAGCGCCGGGACAAAAAATCAGCCCCAGCATTTT
>TRBD2|-|TRBJ2-3|TRBV5-6
CASSLRRGLAGVMDTQYF
TGTGCCAGCAGCTTGCGGCGGGGACTAGCGGGAGTGATGGATACGCAGTATTTT
>TRBD1|-|TRBJ2-1|TRBV5-6
CAISSGGNNEQFF
TGTGCCATCTCGTCAGGGGGAAACAATGAGCAGTTCTTC
>-|once|TRBJ2-3|TRBV21-1
CASSKSWDRGTDTQYF
TGTGCCAGCAGCAAAAGCTGGGACAGGGGGACAGATACGCAGTATTTT
>-|-|TRBJ2-1|TRBV29-1
CSVEGGSSYNEQFF
TGCAGCGTTGAAGGGGGAAGCTCCTACAATGAGCAGTTCTTC
>-|-|TRBJ2-7|TRBV6-5
CASSYGSSAYEQYF
TGTGCCAGCAGTTACGGCTCATCGGCCTACGAGCAGTACTTC
>-|few|TRBJ1-2|TRBV28
CASRGSHYGYTF
TGTGCCAGCAGGGGCTCCCACTATGGCTACACCTTC
>-|-|TRBJ1-5|TRBV25-1
CASTGSAGESNQPQHF
TGTGCCAGCACCGGGTCGGCAGGGGAAAGCAATCAGCCCCAGCATTTT
>-|-|TRBJ1-1|TRBV29-1
CSVEKGSEAFF
TGCAGCGTTGAAAAAGGGAGTGAAGCTTTCTTT
>-|-|TRBJ1-2|TRBV29-1
CSVVAGARYTF
TGCAGCGTTGTAGCCGGGGCTCGCTACACCTTC
>TRBD1|-|TRBJ2-1|TRBV29-1
CSVHKSPGQGIEQFF
TGCAGCGTTCATAAAAGCCCGGGACAGGGTATTGAGCAGTTCTTC
>TRBD2|-|TRBJ2-1|TRBV7-9
CASSLPSGRKYNEQFF
TGTGCCAGCAGCTTACCTAGCGGGAGAAAATACAATGAGCAGTTCTTC
>-|once|TRBJ2-1|TRBV5-1
CASSLEWGHNEQFF
TGCGCCAGCAGCTTGGAGTGGGGCCACAATGAGCAGTTCTTC
>-|-|TRBJ2-7|TRBV15
CATSREWAGRPYEQYF
TGTGCCACCAGCAGAGAGTGGGCCGGACGTCCCTACGAGCAGTACTTC
>-|-|TRBJ1-2|TRBV4-2
CASSQDDGYTF
TGTGCCAGCAGCCAAGATGACGGCTACACCTTC
>-|once|TRBJ2-2|TRBV11-3
CASSLAYGGNGELFF
TGTGCCAGCAGCTTAGCTTACGGTGGGAACGGGGAGCTGTTTTTT
>-|once|TRBJ2-3|TRBV29-1
CSADVDTDTQYF
TGCAGCGCCGATGTTGACACAGATACGCAGTATTTT
>-|few|TRBJ2-2|TRBV7-3
CASSLTMSAGELFF
TGTGCCAGCAGCTTAACTATGTCGGCCGGGGAGCTGTTTTTT
>-|-|TRBJ2-4|TRBV18
CASSPPGGVGVAKNIQYF
TGTGCCAGCTCACCTCCGGGTGGAGTGGGGGTAGCCAAAAACATTCAGTACTTC
>-|few|TRBJ2-7|TRBV30
CAWSVGGYEQYF
TGTGCCTGGAGCGTAGGGGGCTACGAGCAGTACTTC
>TRBD1|-|TRBJ2-7|TRBV28
CASSLTGQSYEQYF
TGTGCCAGCAGCCTCACGGGACAGTCCTACGAGCAGTACTTC
>TRBD2|-|TRBJ2-1|TRBV10-2
CASSEWGLAGEGNEQFF
TGCGCCAGCAGTGAGTGGGGACTAGCGGGCGAGGGGAATGAGCAGTTCTTC
>-|once|TRBJ2-1|TRBV28
CASSLWGANEQFF
TGTGCCAGCAGTTTATGGGGCGCGAATGAGCAGTTCTTC
>-|-|TRBJ2-2|TRBV7-3
CASSTGATNTGELFF
TGTGCCAGCAGTACCGGGGCTACGAACACCGGGGAGCTGTTTTTT
>-|few|TRBJ2-7|TRBV19
CASTASLRGSNEQYF
TGTGCCAGTACTGCGAGCCTCAGGGGAAGCAACGAGCAGTACTTC
>TRBD2|-|TRBJ2-1|TRBV9
CASSVVAGGNSGEQFF
TGTGCCAGCAGCGTAGTGGCGGGAGGGAACTCAGGGGAGCAGTTCTTC
>TRBD1|-|TRBJ1-4|TRBV6-5
CASGGTGGTEKLFF
TGTGCCAGCGGGGGGACAGGGGGTACGGAAAAACTGTTTTTT
>-|-|TRBJ1-5|TRBV9
CASSVGGAGQPQHF
TGTGCCAGCAGCGTAGGTGGGGCAGGGCAGCCCCAGCATTTT
>-|-|TRBJ2-1|TRBV7-3
CASSPASSDEQFF
TGTGCCAGCAGCCCGGCGTCGTCGGATGAGCAGTTCTTC
>-|-|TRBJ2-2|TRBV6-4
CASSPAWTVNTGELFF
TGTGCCAGCAGCCCCGCTTGGACGGTTAACACCGGGGAGCTGTTTTTT
>TRBD2|-|TRBJ2-1|TRBV27
CASSQGTSGGTTYNEQFF
TGTGCCAGCAGTCAGGGGACTAGCGGGGGTACTACCTACAATGAGCAGTTCTTC
>-|-|TRBJ1-1|TRBV25-1
CASTLGVANTEAFF
TGTGCCAGCACTCTAGGTGTGGCAAACACTGAAGCTTTCTTT
>-|-|TRBJ1-2|TRBV2
CASSEVSSNYGYTF
TGTGCCAGCAGTGAAGTTAGCTCTAACTATGGCTACACCTTC
>TRBD1|-|TRBJ2-3|TRBV7-9
CASSRTGGAGTDTQYF
TGTGCCAGCAGCCGTACAGGGGGCGCGGGCACAGATACGCAGTATTTT
>-|-|TRBJ2-2|TRBV30
CASIRGQVTGELFF
TGTGCCTCCATCCGGGGGCAGGTCACCGGGGAGCTGTTTTTT
>-|-|TRBJ2-4|TRBV7-3
CASSFFGENIQYF
TGTGCCAGCAGCTTCTTTGGAGAAAACATTCAGTACTTC
>-|-|TRBJ2-5|TRBV7-2
CASSLAGTVGETQYF
TGTGCCAGCAGCTTAGCTGGGACGGTGGGGGAGACCCAGTACTTC
>-|-|TRBJ1-1|TRBV9
CASSRSGQTMNTEAFF
TGTGCCAGCAGCCGGTCGGGCCAGACTATGAACACTGAAGCTTTCTTT
>TRBD2|few|TRBJ2-3|TRBV28
CASSLYTSGTADTQYF
TGTGCCAGCAGTTTATACACTAGCGGGACGGCAGATACGCAGTATTTT
>TRBD2|-|TRBJ2-2|TRBV2
CASSGEGGGELFF
TGTGCCAGCAGTGGGGAGGGTGGCGGGGAGCTGTTTTTT
>-|-|TRBJ2-1|TRBV5-1
CASSSNLNEQFF
TGCGCCAGCAGCTCAAACCTTAATGAGCAGTTCTTC
>-|-|TRBJ2-7|TRBV27
CASSLSAGGIEQYF
TGTGCCAGCAGTTTATCAGCCGGAGGGATCGAGCAGTACTTC
>-|-|TRBJ1-2|TRBV7-9
CASRTGLYGYTF
TGTGCCTCAAGAACGGGGCTCTATGGCTACACCTTC
>-|-|TRBJ2-5|TRBV18
CASSPSQETQYF
TGTGCCAGCTCACCAAGCCAAGAGACCCAGTACTTC
>-|-|TRBJ2-7|TRBV13
CASSFYTGPHPEQYF
TGTGCCAGCAGCTTTTACACCGGGCCTCATCCCGAGCAGTACTTC
>-|-|TRBJ2-6|TRBV19
CASSILASGANVLTF
TGTGCCAGTAGTATCCTGGCCTCTGGGGCCAACGTCCTGACTTTC
>TRBD2|-|TRBJ2-1|TRBV7-9
CASSTGLGLPDEQFF
TGTGCCAGCAGCACGGGACTAGGGTTACCGGATGAGCAGTTCTTC
>-|-|TRBJ1-2|TRBV18
CASSPGQGYGYTF
TGTGCCAGCTCACCAGGGCAGGGCTATGGCTACACCTTC
>-|-|TRBJ1-1|TRBV6-4
CASRTSGGNTEAFF
TGTGCCAGCAGGACGAGTGGGGGCAACACTGAAGCTTTCTTT
>-|-|TRBJ2-3|TRBV5-6
CASSTADRLTDTQYF
TGTGCCAGCAGCACTGCGGACCGACTCACAGATACGCAGTATTTT
>-|-|TRBJ2-3|TRBV29-1
CSVTATGDTQYF
TGCAGCGTCACTGCTACGGGGGATACGCAGTATTTT